This TCR beta chain was captured by sequencing in a study of shared clonotypes between healthy human individuals. Findings of the study overall: The sole specimen, blood, was sampled, and tissue repertoires likely differ.

For genomic DNA, unsorted samples relied on 85 million to 100 million PBMCs. An even split of each subset's genomic DNA across several immunoSEQ plates was performed. Unsorted PBMC DNA was run through sequencing on ten immunoSEQ deep assay plates. Only in-frame clones appear in the TCRdb table, and some are missing; sequencing was by immunoSEQ multiplex PCR. The data show over 400,000 clones, more than 65% seen once. In the case of this clone: Its antigen is undetermined.

Germline values: CDR1 MNHEY, CDR2 SMNVEV (reference sequence). The CDR3 has 14 residues. Trimming pared 6 bases from V and 3 bases from J, leaving 14 bases between. J is TRBJ1-1 and V is TRBV27; possible D gene TRBD1, 5 bases. Sequencing was carried out using PBMCs. The receptor was isolated from a woman aged 40 to 55 in good health. Some clones in this sample may be carry-over from other donors' samples. CDR3 coding DNA: TGTGCCAGCAGCTTGAAGGCAGGGTACACTGAAGCTTTCTTT. The encoded protein is CASSLKAGYTEAFF.